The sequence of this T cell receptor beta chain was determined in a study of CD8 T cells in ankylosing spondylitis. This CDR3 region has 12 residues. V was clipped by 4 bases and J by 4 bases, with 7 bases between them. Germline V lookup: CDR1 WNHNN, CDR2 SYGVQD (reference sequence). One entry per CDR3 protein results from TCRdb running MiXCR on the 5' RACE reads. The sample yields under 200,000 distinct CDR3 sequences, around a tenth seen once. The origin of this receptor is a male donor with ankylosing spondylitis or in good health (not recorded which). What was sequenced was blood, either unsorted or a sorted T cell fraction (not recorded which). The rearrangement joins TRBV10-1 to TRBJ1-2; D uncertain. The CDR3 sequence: CASSADRYGYTF. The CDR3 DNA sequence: TGCGCCAGCAGTGCGGACCGCTATGGCTACACCTTC.